This record covers a single T cell receptor beta chain. The antigen is undetermined. Libraries were prepared by immunoSEQ multiplex PCR; TCRdb keeps only in-frame clonotypes and omits some of them. Of about 99,000 clones in the sample, just over 85% were seen once. This CDR3 has 16 residues. Germline V gives CDR1 SGHDT, CDR2 YYEEEE. J gave up 5 bases and V 6 bases, and 17 bases lay outside the gene matches. The data derive from a study of radiotherapy plus CTLA-4 blockade in lung cancer. Study outcomes and limitations: After treatment with radiotherapy plus ipilimumab, TCR clones that came from the tumor expanded in blood.

The source material was peripheral blood, sampled from a patient treated with radiotherapy plus ipilimumab. This sequence originates from a human donor with non-small cell lung cancer that progressed on radiotherapy plus ipilimumab. The chain combines TRBV5-6 with TRBJ2-7, with 7 bases matching TRBD2. The DNA of the CDR3 is TGTGCCAGCATGAAGGGTGAGACTAGCAGGGAGAACGAGCAGTACTTC. It translates to CASMKGETSRENEQYF.